This entry is about one T cell receptor (beta chain). The target antigen is unknown. Assay: immunoSEQ multiplex PCR; the TCRdb copy retains only in-frame clones and omits some. The data show approximately 89,000 clones, about 88% seen once. The sample comes from a study of OX40 agonist ivuxolimab in advanced cancers. Study information: Administration of intravenous ivuxolimab to patients occurred every 2 weeks at 0.01 to 10 mg/kg. Three patients got partial responses; one had hepatocellular carcinoma and two had cutaneous melanoma. Study results and limitations: Expanded clones tended on average to be more numerous among CD8+ T cells than CD4+.

The V gene's germline CDR1 is ENHRY and CDR2 SYGVKD. Deletions cut 2 bases from V and 1 base from J, with 6 bases between. The CDR3 is 14 residues long. This chain uses TRBV10-3 with TRBJ1-3, with D unclear. The clonotype originates from an adult with an advanced solid tumor such as melanoma, head and neck, liver or kidney cancer. The specimen was CD4+ or CD8+ T cells sorted from blood, collected in a trial of the OX40 agonist ivuxolimab. CDR3 in DNA: TGTGCCATCAGTGAGGGGTTATCTGGAAACACCATATATTTT. This encodes CAISEGLSGNTIYF.